This T cell receptor (beta chain) was sequenced during a study of cytomegalovirus exposure and HLA in healthy donors. This PCR relied on a set of 60 Vbeta primers and 13 Jbeta primers. The protocol was immunoSEQ multiplex PCR, while the TCRdb copy is restricted to in-frame clones and leaves out a portion. This table has 150,000 to 200,000 clones, approximately 71% appearing once. Turning to this clone: Distinct nucleotide sequences in the sample also encode this CDR3.

V shed 4 bases, J shed 5 bases, and the junction held 8 bases outside the gene matches. In germline, CDR1 is SGHRS, CDR2 YFSETQ. The CDR3 spans 16 residues. This receptor was obtained from a man aged 18 to 29 in good health and CMV-seropositive. V usage is TRBV5-1 and J usage is TRBJ2-2; 10 bases are a match to TRBD2. Sample: PBMCs. The CDR3 loop is CASSPHLAGGTGELFF. In DNA, the CDR3 is TGCGCCAGCAGCCCTCATTTAGCGGGAGGTACCGGGGAGCTGTTTTTT. Combining the CDR3 with reference TRBV5-1 and TRBJ2-2 gives the whole variable domain KAGVTQTPRYLIKTRGQQVTLSCSPISGHRSVSWYQQTPGQGLQFLFEYFSETQRNKGNFPGRFSGRQFSNSRSEMNVSTLELGDSALYLCASSPHLAGGTGELFFGEGSRLTVL.